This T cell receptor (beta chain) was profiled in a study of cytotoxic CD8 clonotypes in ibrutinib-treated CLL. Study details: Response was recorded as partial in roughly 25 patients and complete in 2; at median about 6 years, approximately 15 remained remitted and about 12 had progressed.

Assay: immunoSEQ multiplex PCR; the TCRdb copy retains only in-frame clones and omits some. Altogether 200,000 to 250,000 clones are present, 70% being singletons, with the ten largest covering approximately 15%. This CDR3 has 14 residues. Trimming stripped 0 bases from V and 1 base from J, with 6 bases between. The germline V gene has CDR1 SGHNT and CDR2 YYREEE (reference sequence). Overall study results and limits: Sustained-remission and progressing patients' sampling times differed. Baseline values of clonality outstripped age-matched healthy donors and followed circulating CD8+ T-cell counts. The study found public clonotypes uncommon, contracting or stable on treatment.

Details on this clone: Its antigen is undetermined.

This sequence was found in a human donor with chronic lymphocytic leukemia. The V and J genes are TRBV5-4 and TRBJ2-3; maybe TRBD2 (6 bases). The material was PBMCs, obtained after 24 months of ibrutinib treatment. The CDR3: CASSLVAGTDTQYF. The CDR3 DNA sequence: TGTGCCAGCAGCTTGGTAGCGGGCACAGATACGCAGTATTTT.